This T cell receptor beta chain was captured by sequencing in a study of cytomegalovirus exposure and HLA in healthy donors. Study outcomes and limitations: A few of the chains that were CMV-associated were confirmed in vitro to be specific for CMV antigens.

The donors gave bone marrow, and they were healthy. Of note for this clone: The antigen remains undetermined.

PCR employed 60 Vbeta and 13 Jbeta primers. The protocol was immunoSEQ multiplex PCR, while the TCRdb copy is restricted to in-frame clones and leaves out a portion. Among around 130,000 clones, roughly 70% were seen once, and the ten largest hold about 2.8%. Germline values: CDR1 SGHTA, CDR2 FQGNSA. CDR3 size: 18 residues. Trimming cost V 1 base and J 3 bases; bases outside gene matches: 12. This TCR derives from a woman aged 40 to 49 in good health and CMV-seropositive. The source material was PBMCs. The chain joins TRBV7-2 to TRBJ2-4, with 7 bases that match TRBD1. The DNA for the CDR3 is TGTGCCAGCAGCTTAGTATTGGCCACAGGGGTTGACAAAAACATTCAGTACTTC. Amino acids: CASSLVLATGVDKNIQYF.